A single sample gave rise to the 24 T cell receptor beta chains below, sequenced in a study of vaccination and CD4 T cells after COVID-19 (dated by TCRdb to the early 2020s). For these receptors, no antigen is known. The meaning of the sample's treatment or condition label: roughly nine-day PBMC culture with coronavirus spike peptide pools or control peptides (ViraFEST assay). The method was PCR. Sequencing was carried out with an Illumina iSeq 100. DNA from cultured CD4+ T cells underwent TCR sequencing with the Oncomine TCR Beta short-read assay at the Johns Hopkins FTIC core. TCRdb reprocessing: public reads trimmed at Q25 with fastp, clones called with MiXCR, in-frame beta chains kept. Each entry merges the rows of one CDR3 protein and shows their most common DNA and genes. The sample contains nearly 15,000 distinct CDR3 sequences, roughly 53% of them found a single time. Around 4% of the sample lies in the top ten.

This specimen was CD4+ T cells from blood, cultured in vitro, taken before SARS-CoV-2 vaccination. These receptors came from a human donor who had recovered from COVID-19.

This clonotype has just a few counts. V gene TRBV7-2 combines with J gene TRBJ1-2; D gene unclear. Germline V gene lookup returns CDR1 SGHTA and CDR2 FQGNSA. V was cut by 7 bases and J by 0 bases, with 12 bases left in between. CDR3 size: 14 residues. The CDR3 nucleotides read TGTGCCAGCACCCCCGGTGGAGCTAACTATGGCTACACCTTC. Translation: CASTPGGANYGYTF.

This sequence joins TRBV7-6 and TRBJ2-2; D unresolved. The CDR3 runs 16 residues. The germline gives CDR1 SGHVS, CDR2 FNYEAQ. Trimming took 1 base from V and 4 from J, leaving 13 bases between them. CDR3 region: CASSLVVHGATGELFF. The CDR3 DNA reads as TGTGCCAGCAGCTTAGTCGTACATGGCGCCACCGGGGAGCTGTTTTTT.

The CDR3 bases are TGTGCCACCAGCAGAGATCCTAGACGAGCCAAAAACATTCAGTACTTC. Its translation: CATSRDPRRAKNIQYF. The chain uses TRBV15 and TRBJ2-4; no clear D. V shed 0 bases and J shed 0 bases, with 9 bases lying between them. This CDR3 contains 16 residues. Germline lookup yields CDR1 LNHNV and CDR2 YYDKDF (reference sequence).

This rearrangement joins TRBV10-3 to TRBJ1-1, with D perhaps matching TRBD1 (5 bases). Germline CDR1 reads ENHRY; CDR2 reads SYGVKD. The CDR3 contains 15 residues. Trimming took 1 base from V and 4 from J, leaving 13 bases between them. The CDR3 reads CAISEYRGGGTEAFF. The CDR3 region has the DNA TGTGCCATCAGTGAGTATAGGGGTGGAGGCACTGAAGCTTTCTTT.

V and J are TRBV15 and TRBJ2-7; a weak D match, TRBD1 (6 bases). V was shortened by 3 bases and J by 5 bases, with 20 bases between the two germline ends. The CDR3 runs 16 residues. Germline loops: CDR1 LNHNV, CDR2 YYDKDF (reference sequence). For the CDR3, the DNA is TGTGCCACCAGCAGGACAGGTGGGCCGGGACGGGACGAGCAGTACTTC. Encoded protein: CATSRTGGPGRDEQYF.

The CDR3 bases are TGTGCCAGCTCACCGGTCAGGCCTAGCTCCTATAATTCACCCCTCCACTTT. This codes for CASSPVRPSSYNSPLHF. The chain carries TRBV18 and TRBJ1-6; D gene ambiguous. The germline V gene encodes CDR1 KGHSH and CDR2 LQKENI. Deletions cut 3 bases from V and 0 bases from J, with 12 bases between. There are 17 residues in the CDR3. The variable domain in full, completed from reference TRBV18 and TRBJ1-6, reads NAGVMQNPRHLVRRRGQEARLRCSPMKGHSHVYWYRQLPEEGLKFMVYLQKENIIDESGMPKERFSAEFPKEGPSILRIQQVVRGDSAAYFCASSPVRPSSYNSPLHFGNGTRLTVT.

J is TRBJ1-5 and V is TRBV20-1, with a possible D match to TRBD1 (5 bases). This CDR3 contains 15 residues. Germline CDR1 and CDR2: DFQATT and SNEGSKA (reference sequence). V lost 3 bases and J lost 2, with 14 bases in between. The CDR3 loop reads CSASSAGARNQPQHF. The DNA of the CDR3 is TGCAGTGCTAGTTCCGCCGGGGCTCGCAATCAGCCCCAGCATTTT.

This rearrangement joins TRBV7-8 to TRBJ1-1, with D unclear. The V gene's germline CDR1 is SGHVS and CDR2 FQNEAQ. The CDR3 spans 14 residues. Trimming removed 2 bases at V and 0 bases at J, with 7 bases between. In DNA form, the CDR3 reads TGTGCCAGCAGCTTATTCGACATGAACACTGAAGCTTTCTTT. Residues: CASSLFDMNTEAFF. The whole variable domain, filled in from reference TRBV7-8 and TRBJ1-1, reads GAGVSQSPRYKVAKRGQDVALRCDPISGHVSLFWYQQALGQGPEFLTYFQNEAQLDKSGLPSDRFFAERPEGSVSTLKIQRTQQEDSAVYLCASSLFDMNTEAFFGQGTRLTVV.

This sequence joins TRBV7-2 and TRBJ2-7, with a possible D match to TRBD1 (6 bases). V was clipped by 0 bases and J by 2 bases, with 8 bases between them. This CDR3 comprises 14 residues. CDR1 and CDR2 (germline): SGHTA, FQGNSA. CDR3 loop: CASSLARDTYEQYF. In DNA, the CDR3 is TGTGCCAGCAGCTTAGCAAGGGACACCTACGAGCAGTACTTC.

V usage is TRBV10-2 and J usage is TRBJ1-2, with D possibly being TRBD1 (5 bases). V lost 2 bases and J 8 bases, leaving 15 bases between the germline ends. CDR1 and CDR2 from the germline V gene are WSHSY and SAAADI. This CDR3 contains 14 residues. The CDR3, as DNA: TGCGCCAGCAGTGAGCCTCCAGGGAATAGCGGCTACACCTTC. It encodes CASSEPPGNSGYTF.

The chain uses TRBV2 and TRBJ1-5, with TRBD1 identical over 7 bases. Germline V gives CDR1 SNHLY, CDR2 FYNNEI. J lost 2 bases, V lost 3 bases, and 10 bases had no gene match. This CDR3 is 17 amino acids long. The CDR3 bases are TGTGCCAGCAGTGATGCACAGGGGCCTTGGGGCAATCAGCCCCAGCATTTT. Residues: CASSDAQGPWGNQPQHF. Drawing the rest from reference TRBV2 and TRBJ1-5, the complete variable domain is EPEVTQTPSHQVTQMGQEVILRCVPISNHLYFYWYRQILGQKVEFLVSFYNNEISEKSEIFDDQFSVERPDGSNFTLKIRSTKLEDSAMYFCASSDAQGPWGNQPQHFGDGTRLSIL.

A few counts support this clonotype. This chain uses TRBV7-9 with TRBJ1-2; D perhaps matches TRBD1 (5 bases). V was clipped by 8 bases and J by 5 bases, with 21 bases between them. The CDR3 is 15 residues long. CDR1 and CDR2 (germline): SEHNR, FQNEAQ (reference sequence). The CDR3 protein is CASSKGQAGRYGYTF. CDR3 bases: TGTGCCAGCTCAAAGGGGCAGGCAGGGCGGTATGGCTACACCTTC.

This chain uses TRBV11-2 with TRBJ2-6; D uncertain. The ends were cut back, 1 base at V and 2 bases at J, with 9 bases in the middle. CDR1 is SGHAT, CDR2 FQNNGV, per germline. There are 16 residues in the CDR3. CDR3 sequence reads: CASSLVGLAGANVLTF. DNA for the CDR3: TGTGCCAGCAGCTTAGTAGGGCTAGCTGGGGCCAACGTCCTGACTTTC. The full variable domain, completed using reference TRBV11-2 and TRBJ2-6, is EAGVAQSPRYKIIEKRQSVAFWCNPISGHATLYWYQQILGQGPKLLIQFQNNGVVDDSQLPKDRFSAERLKGVDSTLKIQPAKLEDSAVYLCASSLVGLAGANVLTFGAGSRLTVL.

V usage is TRBV19 and J usage is TRBJ1-6; 7 nucleotides match TRBD1. There are 15 residues in the CDR3. V was pared by 2 bases and J by 7 bases, with 5 bases of the junction left unmatched. Germline CDR1 reads LNHDA; CDR2 reads SQIVND (reference sequence). CDR3 region: CASSITGVKNSPLHF. The CDR3 DNA reads as TGTGCCAGTAGTATAACAGGGGTTAAAAATTCACCCCTCCACTTT.

This chain joins TRBV10-3 and TRBJ1-1; no clear D. The V end lost 1 base, the J end lost 8 bases, and 8 bases lay between the germline ends. In germline, CDR1 is ENHRY, CDR2 SYGVKD. The CDR3 covers 12 residues. CDR3 in DNA: TGTGCCATCAGTGAGTATATAGGGGAAGCTTTCTTT. This sequence encodes CAISEYIGEAFF.

This chain uses TRBV7-9 with TRBJ1-4; D gene ambiguous. Trimming shortened V by 5 bases and J by 8 bases, and 6 bases separated the two germline ends. This CDR3 is 11 amino acids long. Germline assignment: CDR1 SEHNR and CDR2 FQNEAQ (reference sequence). CDR3 protein: CASSPDEKLFF. CDR3 nucleotides: TGTGCCAGCAGCCCCGACGAAAAACTGTTTTTT.

V and J are TRBV11-3 and TRBJ2-3; D not resolved. This CDR3 region has 14 residues. The germline V gene has CDR1 SGHNT and CDR2 YENEEA. V was cut by 7 bases and J by 0 bases, with 11 bases left in between. The CDR3 sequence is CASTWASSTDTQYF. The CDR3 DNA sequence: TGTGCCAGCACCTGGGCCTCTAGCACAGATACGCAGTATTTT. The full variable domain, rest sourced from reference TRBV11-3 and TRBJ2-3, is EAGVVQSPRYKIIEKKQPVAFWCNPISGHNTLYWYLQNLGQGPELLIRYENEEAVDDSQLPKDRFSAERLKGVDSTLKIQPAELGDSAVYLCASTWASSTDTQYFGPGTRLTVL.

The chain has TRBV19 and TRBJ2-5, with no clear D. This CDR3 region has 14 residues. CDR1 and CDR2 from the germline V gene are LNHDA and SQIVND (reference sequence). Trimming left V 8 bases short and J 1 base short, with 14 bases between. This CDR3 is CASARRNFQETQYF. The CDR3 DNA reads TGTGCCAGTGCCAGACGGAATTTCCAAGAGACCCAGTACTTC.

The chain carries TRBV10-3 and TRBJ2-2, with TRBD1 matching over 7 bases. The trim removed 0 bases at V and 6 bases at J, leaving 1 base unmatched. The V gene's germline CDR1 is ENHRY and CDR2 SYGVKD. The CDR3 contains 14 residues. The CDR3 reads CAISESTGPGELFF. The CDR3 DNA reads TGTGCCATCAGTGAGTCGACAGGGCCCGGGGAGCTGTTTTTT.

This clonotype was detected a few times. The chain links TRBV4-3 to TRBJ1-5, with unresolved D. This CDR3 is built from 16 residues. CDR1 LGHNA and CDR2 YSLEER come from the germline V gene. V lost 0 bases, J lost 2 bases, and 11 bases lay in between. In DNA, the CDR3 is TGCGCCAGCAGCCAAGACGTTAGCCGGGGCAATCAGCCCCAGCATTTT. It translates to CASSQDVSRGNQPQHF.

CDR3 sequence reads: CASSLTWRQGARSPLHF. For the CDR3, the DNA is TGTGCCAGTAGTCTGACCTGGAGGCAGGGGGCGCGATCACCCCTCCACTTT. The chain combines TRBV19 with TRBJ1-6, with 8 bases matching TRBD1. Germline-derived CDR1 and CDR2 are LNHDA and SQIVND (reference sequence). This CDR3 is 17 amino acids long. V dropped 5 bases and J dropped 10; count of bases not matched to a gene: 16.

The V gene is TRBV27, the J gene TRBJ1-3, with D possibly TRBD1 on 6 matching bases. V was cut by 0 bases and J by 0 bases, with 9 bases left in between. This CDR3 is 16 amino acids long. Per the germline V gene, CDR1 is MNHEY and CDR2 is SMNVEV (reference sequence). CDR3 sequence (DNA): TGTGCCAGCAGTTTATCGGGCAGGGGCTCTGGAAACACCATATATTTT. The encoded protein is CASSLSGRGSGNTIYF.

This chain connects TRBV7-2 to TRBJ1-4; D is perhaps TRBD1 (6 bases). Between the trimmed V and J ends, which lost 4 bases and 0 bases, there was a span of 9 bases. This CDR3 contains 15 residues. Germline loops: CDR1 SGHTA, CDR2 FQGNSA. This CDR3 reads CASSSSGATNEKLFF. In DNA, the CDR3 is TGTGCCAGCAGCTCATCAGGGGCAACTAATGAAAAACTGTTTTTT.

This sequence joins TRBV7-2 and TRBJ2-7, with 7 bases fitting TRBD1. With V trimmed by 5 bases and J by 5 bases, 6 bases remained unmatched. Germline V gene lookup returns CDR1 SGHTA and CDR2 FQGNSA. This CDR3 contains 13 residues. The CDR3 DNA is TGTGCCAGCAGCCTCCGACAGGGTAACGAGCAGTACTTC. Translating it yields CASSLRQGNEQYF.